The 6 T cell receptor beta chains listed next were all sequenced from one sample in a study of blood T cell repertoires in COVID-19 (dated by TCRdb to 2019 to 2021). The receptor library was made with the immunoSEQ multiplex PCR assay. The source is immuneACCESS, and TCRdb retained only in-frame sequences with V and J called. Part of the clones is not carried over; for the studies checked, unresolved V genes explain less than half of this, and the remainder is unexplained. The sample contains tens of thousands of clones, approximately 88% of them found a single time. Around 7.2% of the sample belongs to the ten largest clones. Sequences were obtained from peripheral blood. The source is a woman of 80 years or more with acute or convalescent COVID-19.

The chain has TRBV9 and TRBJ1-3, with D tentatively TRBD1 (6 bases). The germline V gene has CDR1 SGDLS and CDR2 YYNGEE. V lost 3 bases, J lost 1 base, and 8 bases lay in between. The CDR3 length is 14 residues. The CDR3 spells CASSATGSGNTIYF. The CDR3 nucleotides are TGTGCCAGCAGCGCAACAGGGTCTGGAAACACCATATATTTT.

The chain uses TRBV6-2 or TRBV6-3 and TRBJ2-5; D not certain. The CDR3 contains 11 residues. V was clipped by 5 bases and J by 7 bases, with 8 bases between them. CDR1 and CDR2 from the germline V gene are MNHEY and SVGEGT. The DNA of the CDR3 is TGTGCCAGCAGTCAGCCAGGGACCCAGTACTTC. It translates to CASSQPGTQYF.

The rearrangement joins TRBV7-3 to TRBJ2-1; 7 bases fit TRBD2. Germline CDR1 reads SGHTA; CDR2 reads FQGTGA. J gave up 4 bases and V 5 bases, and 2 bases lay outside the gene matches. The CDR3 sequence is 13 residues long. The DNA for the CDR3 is TGTGCCAGCAGCCCGGGGGGTTACAATGAGCAGTTCTTC. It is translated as CASSPGGYNEQFF.

CDR3 in amino acids: CASSSGRVETQYF. The CDR3 coding sequence is TGTGCCAGTAGTAGCGGGAGGGTTGAGACCCAGTACTTC. The rearrangement links TRBV19 to TRBJ2-5; 9 bases fit TRBD2. V lost 4 bases and J lost 5; bases outside the gene matches: 2. Germline loops: CDR1 LNHDA, CDR2 SQIVND (reference sequence). The length of the CDR3 is 13 residues.

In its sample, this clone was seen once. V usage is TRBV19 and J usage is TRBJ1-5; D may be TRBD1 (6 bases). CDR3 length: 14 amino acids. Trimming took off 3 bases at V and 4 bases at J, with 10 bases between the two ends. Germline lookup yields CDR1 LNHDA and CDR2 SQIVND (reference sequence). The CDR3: CASSIRGTNQPQHF. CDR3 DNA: TGTGCCAGTAGTATTAGGGGGACAAATCAGCCCCAGCATTTT.

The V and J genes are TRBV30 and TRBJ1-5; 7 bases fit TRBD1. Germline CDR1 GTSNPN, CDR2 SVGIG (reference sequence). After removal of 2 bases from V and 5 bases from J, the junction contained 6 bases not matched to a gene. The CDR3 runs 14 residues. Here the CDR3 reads CAWSTIGTDQPQHF. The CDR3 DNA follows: TGTGCCTGGAGTACCATAGGGACAGATCAGCCCCAGCATTTT. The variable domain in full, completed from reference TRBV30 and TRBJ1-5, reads SQTIHQWPATLVQPVGSPLSLECTVEGTSNPNLYWYRQAAGRGLQLLFYSVGIGQISSEVPQNLSASRPQDRQFILSSKKLLLSDSGFYLCAWSTIGTDQPQHFGDGTRLSIL.